Listed here are 10 T cell receptor beta chains from one sample, sequenced in a study of breast tumors, draining lymph nodes, adjacent tissues. TCRdb recomputed calls from the multiplex PCR reads with MiXCR, one row per CDR3 protein. The sample lists under 350,000 distinct CDR3 sequences; about 33% were seen once. Breast cancer patients provided tissue from their axillary draining lymph nodes. Sequencing was carried out using axillary lymph node tissue. The receptors come from a female donor with breast cancer. Some clones in this sample may be carry-over from other donors' samples.

The gene calls are TRBV10-2 and TRBJ1-5; 9 bases line up with TRBD1. V dropped 6 bases and J dropped 14; count of bases not matched to a gene: 11. In germline, CDR1 is WSHSY, CDR2 SAAADI. The CDR3 has 13 amino acids. The DNA of the CDR3 is TGCGCCAGCAGAGCCGGACAGGGGCACTACGAGCATTTT. It specifies CASRAGQGHYEHF.

As to this clonotype: A much bigger clone sits one base away, suggesting this may be a read error. The chain links TRBV6-6 to TRBJ2-6; no reliable D call. CDR1 is MNHNY and CDR2 is SVGAGI in the germline V gene (reference sequence). The length of the CDR3 is 17 residues. CDR3 nucleotide sequence: TGTGCCAGCAGTCACTCCGAGGCAGCATCTGGGGCCAACGTCCTGACTTTC. It yields the protein CASSHSEAASGANVLTF.

This clonotype was seen at least ten times. The chain combines TRBV6-6 with TRBJ2-2, with a weak D call TRBD2 (6 bases). The germline CDR1 and CDR2 sequences are MNHNY and SVGAGI (reference sequence). Trimming cost V 0 bases and J 1 base, with 9 bases left between them. The CDR3 runs to 16 residues. CDR3 residues: CASSYSGAGNTGELFF. CDR3 nucleotide sequence: TGTGCCAGCAGTTACTCGGGAGCGGGGAACACCGGGGAGCTGTTTTTT.

For this clonotype: A read error is likely, as this CDR3 ends without the conserved phenylalanine or tryptophan. The CDR3 bases are TGCAGTGCTAAGGGACAGAGTACAGATACGCAGTATCTT. Translation gives CSAKGQSTDTQYL. The chain combines TRBV20-1 with TRBJ2-3, with TRBD1 identical over 7 bases. The CDR3 sequence is 13 residues long. V was clipped by 4 bases and J by 3 bases; unmatched bases: 4. Germline lookup yields CDR1 DFQATT and CDR2 SNEGSKA (reference sequence).

There are many counts of this clonotype. The CDR3 reads CASSLGHSNQPQHF. CDR3 coding DNA: TGTGCCAGCAGCTTAGGTCATAGCAATCAGCCCCAGCATTTT. The chain uses TRBV7-9 and TRBJ1-5; no definite D call. V was trimmed by 1 base and J by 0 bases, leaving 4 bases between them. The V gene's germline CDR1 is SEHNR and CDR2 FQNEAQ (reference sequence). The CDR3 is made up of 14 amino acids.

This clonotype has just a few counts. This sequence may be a read error, since a much larger clone differs from it by one base. Since no conserved phenylalanine or tryptophan closes the CDR3, a read error is the likely cause. The genes are TRBV20-1 and TRBJ2-3, with D tentatively TRBD1 or TRBD2 (5 bases each). Germline loops: CDR1 DFQATT, CDR2 SNEGSKA (reference sequence). The CDR3 loop spans 12 amino acids. V lost 5 bases to trimming and J lost 6 bases, with 12 bases between them. CDR3 protein: CSAPGTRDTQYL. CDR3 nucleotides: TGCAGTGCTCCCGGGACGCGGGATACGCAGTATCTT.

A few counts support this clonotype. The chain uses TRBV19 and TRBJ1-1; 9 nucleotides match TRBD1. The CDR3 has 16 amino acids. The ends lost 6 bases at V and 3 bases at J; junction bases unmatched: 11. Germline lookup yields CDR1 LNHDA and CDR2 SQIVND (reference sequence). The CDR3 nucleotides read TGTGCCAGTAGCCACATCCCGGGGACAGGGTACACTGAAGCTTTCTTT. Protein product: CASSHIPGTGYTEAFF. Based on the CDR3 plus reference TRBV19 and TRBJ1-1, the full variable domain is DGGITQSPKYLFRKEGQNVTLSCEQNLNHDAMYWYRQDPGQGLRLIYYSQIVNDFQKGDIAEGYSVSREKKESFPLTVTSAQKNPTAFYLCASSHIPGTGYTEAFFGQGTRLTVV.

Of note for this clonotype: With a much larger clone just one base away, this may be a read error. The chain employs TRBV13 and TRBJ2-1, with D possibly being TRBD1 (8 bases). This CDR3 region has 15 residues. CDR1 and CDR2 (germline): PRHDT, FYEKMQ (reference sequence). Trimming took 4 bases from V and 7 from J, leaving 17 bases between them. The CDR3 nucleotides read TGTGCCAGCAGCTGGCACAGGGGGAGGGCTAATGAGCAGTTCTTC. Encoded protein: CASSWHRGRANEQFF.

The chain employs TRBV10-2 and TRBJ1-5; no reliable D call. V lost 4 bases, J lost 4 bases, and 17 bases lay in between. Germline V CDR1 and CDR2: WSHSY, SAAADI. The CDR3 has 16 amino acids. The CDR3 bases are TGCGCCAGCAGTGCTTTTGACGGGGTAGCTAATCAGCCCCAGCATTTT. This encodes CASSAFDGVANQPQHF.

This clonotype was seen a few times. The genes are TRBV6-1 and TRBJ1-5, with 10 nucleotides matching TRBD1. This CDR3 comprises 18 residues. Germline V gene lookup returns CDR1 MNHNS and CDR2 SASEGT. Trimming took 6 bases from V and 4 from J; bases not matched to a gene: 15. The CDR3 region has the DNA TGTGCCAGCAGAAACCGGGACAGGGGCGCCGTGTGGAATCAGCCCCAGCATTTT. Protein sequence: CASRNRDRGAVWNQPQHF.